One and the same sample provided the 3 T cell receptor beta chains below, sequenced in a study of Graves' ophthalmopathy and Graves' hyperthyroidism. The study amplified TCR beta CDR3 regions using RNA transcripts. HTBI primers primed a first-round RT-PCR, and a second-round multiplex PCR followed. TCRdb recomputed calls from the multiplex PCR reads with MiXCR, one row per CDR3 protein. The profile shows 300,000 to 350,000 distinct CDR3 sequences, roughly 15% of them singletons. Sequenced material: peripheral blood. Receptor source: an adult man with Graves' ophthalmopathy.

A remark on this clonotype: Compared with germline, one end of the junction differs, possibly owing to a read error. This chain connects TRBV7-8 to TRBJ1-2, with 9 bases identical to TRBD1. Germline CDR1 is SGHVS and CDR2 is FQNEAQ. This CDR3 region has 16 residues. Written as DNA, the CDR3 is TGTGCCAGCAGCTCCGTAGGTGTGGGACAGGGTTTGGGCTACAACTTC. This sequence encodes CASSSVGVGQGLGYNF.

The table lists this clonotype with many counts. The chain carries TRBV20-1 and TRBJ1-1, with D tentatively TRBD1 (5 bases). The CDR3 has 13 amino acids. Trimming pared 1 base from V and 2 bases from J, leaving 8 bases between. Per germline, CDR1 DFQATT and CDR2 SNEGSKA (reference sequence). The CDR3 loop is CSARAQGNTEAFF. The CDR3 DNA reads TGCAGTGCTAGAGCGCAGGGAAACACTGAAGCTTTCTTT.

This clonotype occurred many times. The rearrangement uses TRBV14 and TRBJ1-2, with D hard to call. The CDR3 runs to 15 residues. Between the trimmed V and J ends, which lost 0 bases and 7 bases, there was a span of 15 bases. CDR1 is SGHDN and CDR2 is FVKESK in the germline V gene. The CDR3: CASSQEVAPRLGYTF. Here the CDR3 DNA reads TGTGCCAGCAGCCAAGAAGTCGCGCCCCGGCTTGGCTACACCTTC.